Each of the 20 T cell receptor beta chains below was sequenced from the same sample in a study of sequential checkpoint blockade in melanoma. Measured with immunoSEQ multiplex PCR; TCRdb has only the in-frame clones, and not every one. The table records some 30,000 clones, 82% of them present only once. This sample's treatment: randomized to nivolumab then ipilimumab (arm A) or the reverse (arm B). Source: CD8+ T cells sorted from blood (inferred from file names), taken from a patient given nivolumab and ipilimumab in sequence. The receptors were gathered from a human donor with melanoma.

The table lists this clone with a count of one. This chain connects TRBV27 to TRBJ2-5, with unresolved D. V lost 2 bases, J lost 4 bases, and 11 bases lay in between. CDR3 size: 14 residues. Germline V gene data show CDR1 as MNHEY and CDR2 as SMNVEV (reference sequence). The CDR3 DNA follows: TGTGCCAGCAGTTTAGGCAGGCGCCCAGAGACCCAGTACTTC. Translated, it gives CASSLGRRPETQYF.

The V gene is TRBV7-9, the J gene TRBJ2-5; D is perhaps TRBD1 (5 bases). Germline V gene sequence: CDR1 SEHNR, CDR2 FQNEAQ (reference sequence). V lost 5 bases to trimming and J lost 0 bases, with 13 bases between them. CDR3 length equals 15 residues. This CDR3 reads CASSPPDRYQETQYF. The CDR3 DNA follows: TGTGCCAGCAGCCCCCCTGACAGATACCAAGAGACCCAGTACTTC.

There are a few counts of this clone. The chain recombines TRBV6-1 with TRBJ2-7; 7 positions agree with TRBD1. V was clipped by 0 bases and J by 0 bases; unmatched bases: 8. CDR3 length equals 17 residues. Germline V CDR1 and CDR2: MNHNS, SASEGT. CDR3 residues: CASSEARGQHPSYEQYF. The CDR3 region has the DNA TGTGCCAGCAGTGAAGCGAGGGGACAGCACCCCTCCTACGAGCAGTACTTC.

In this sample, this clone turned up once. The chain employs TRBV28 and TRBJ2-7; TRBD2 matches at 9 bases. Germline V gene lookup returns CDR1 MDHEN and CDR2 SYDVKM. The CDR3 runs 14 residues. V lost 1 base and J lost 6; bases outside the gene matches: 4. Here the CDR3 reads CASSLLAGEREQYF. The CDR3 bases are TGTGCCAGCAGTTTATTAGCGGGAGAGCGCGAGCAGTACTTC.

The genes are TRBV9 and TRBJ2-7; 9 bases map to TRBD1. The V segment lost 0 bases and the J segment 5 bases; nucleotides outside the gene matches: 3. Germline CDR1 SGDLS, CDR2 YYNGEE. CDR3 size: 14 residues. The CDR3 sequence: CASSVVGQGDEQYF. The CDR3 DNA reads TGTGCCAGCAGCGTAGTGGGACAGGGCGACGAGCAGTACTTC.

This clone was counted once. The genes are TRBV5-4 and TRBJ2-7; 7 bases agree with TRBD1. The CDR3 contains 14 residues. With 0 bases clipped from V and 3 bases from J, the junction kept 3 bases outside the gene matches. Germline V gene data show CDR1 as SGHNT and CDR2 as YYREEE (reference sequence). CDR3 region: CASSLDRGLYEQYF. The CDR3 DNA follows: TGTGCCAGCAGCTTGGATAGGGGGCTCTACGAGCAGTACTTC.

The chain carries TRBV6-1 and TRBJ1-5, with no clear D. V shed 2 bases and J shed 10 bases, with 18 bases lying between them. Germline V CDR1 and CDR2: MNHNS, SASEGT. The CDR3 consists of 15 residues. The CDR3 nucleotides are TGTGCCAGCAGTGAATTGCGGGGTGACCTATTTCCCCAGCATTTT. This translates into CASSELRGDLFPQHF.

The gene calls are TRBV6-5 and TRBJ2-3; D gene ambiguous. The germline gives CDR1 MNHEY, CDR2 SVGAGI. The CDR3 runs 13 residues. Trimming removed 2 bases at V and 6 bases at J, with 9 bases between. This CDR3 is CASSYNLGDTQYF. CDR3 in DNA: TGTGCCAGCAGTTACAATTTGGGCGATACGCAGTATTTT.

By sample fraction, this clone is medium-sized. The chain links TRBV28 to TRBJ1-2; D unresolved. The germline V gene has CDR1 MDHEN and CDR2 SYDVKM. The V end lost 2 bases, the J end lost 8 bases, and 9 bases lay between the germline ends. The CDR3 sequence is 12 residues long. CDR3 loop: CASSLRVGGYTF. In nucleotides, the CDR3 is TGTGCCAGCAGTTTACGGGTTGGCGGCTACACCTTC.

The rearrangement joins TRBV5-6 to TRBJ2-7, with D perhaps matching TRBD1 (5 bases). This CDR3 has 16 residues. CDR1 is SGHDT, CDR2 YYEEEE, per germline. V lost 0 bases, J lost 0 bases, and 13 bases lay in between. As DNA, the CDR3 is TGTGCCAGCAGCTTGGCAGGGCAGCGACGCTCCTACGAGCAGTACTTC. Its protein product is CASSLAGQRRSYEQYF.

The chain recombines TRBV6-5 with TRBJ1-2; D is perhaps TRBD1 (6 bases). This CDR3 region has 15 residues. Trimming took 5 bases from V and 8 from J, leaving 21 bases between them. From germline, CDR1 is MNHEY and CDR2 SVGAGI. The CDR3 nucleotides are TGTGCCAGCAGTATCGGGACACTAGACCTTGGGGGCTACACCTTC. It encodes CASSIGTLDLGGYTF.

This sequence joins TRBV30 and TRBJ2-5; D might be TRBD2 (6 bases). The J call is doubtful: the DNA matches TRBJ2-7 better. The CDR3 runs 16 residues. CDR1 is GTSNPN, CDR2 SVGIG, per germline (reference sequence). For the CDR3, the DNA is TGTGCCTGGAGTATCCTCGGGACTCCTAAGGCCTACGAGCAGTACTTC. This encodes CAWSILGTPKAYEQYF.

The chain carries TRBV7-9 and TRBJ2-1; TRBD2 aligns across 8 bases. After removal of 3 bases from V and 5 bases from J, the junction contained 6 bases not matched to a gene. CDR3 length: 15 amino acids. CDR1 is SEHNR and CDR2 is FQNEAQ in the germline V gene (reference sequence). CDR3 protein: CASSLDGRVNNEQFF. For the CDR3, the DNA is TGTGCCAGCAGCTTGGACGGGAGGGTAAACAATGAGCAGTTCTTC.

This rearrangement joins TRBV9 to TRBJ2-1; the D gene is possibly TRBD2 (5 bases). This CDR3 has 16 residues. Germline CDR1 reads SGDLS; CDR2 reads YYNGEE. V was trimmed by 0 bases and J by 4 bases, leaving 14 bases between them. The CDR3 bases are TGTGCCAGCAGCGTAGCTTTGGGTGGGAGATACAATGAGCAGTTCTTC. Translation gives CASSVALGGRYNEQFF. The variable domain in full, completed from reference TRBV9 and TRBJ2-1, reads DSGVTQTPKHLITATGQRVTLRCSPRSGDLSVYWYQQSLDQGLQFLIQYYNGEERAKGNILERFSAQQFPDLHSELNLSSLELGDSALYFCASSVALGGRYNEQFFGPGTRLTVL.

This chain links TRBV7-9 with TRBJ2-7; 11 nucleotides align to TRBD2. The V gene's germline CDR1 is SEHNR and CDR2 FQNEAQ (reference sequence). The V segment lost 7 bases and the J segment 2 bases; nucleotides outside the gene matches: 4. The CDR3 length is 14 residues. The CDR3 spells CASTSGLAAYEQYF. The CDR3 DNA follows: TGTGCCAGCACCTCGGGACTAGCGGCCTACGAGCAGTACTTC.

The chain joins TRBV7-5 to TRBJ2-3; no check of the table's D call, TRBD1, against the DNA was made. TRBV7-5 is classified as a pseudogene. This CDR3 has 13 amino acids. The DNA for the CDR3 is TGTGCCAGAAGCTTAGGCAGGGCTGATACGCAGTATTTT. Translated, it gives CARSLGRADTQYF.

The gene calls are TRBV30 and TRBJ1-4, with TRBD1 as a possible D gene (5 bases). Germline V gene sequence: CDR1 GTSNPN, CDR2 SVGIG (reference sequence). Trimming pared 0 bases from V and 17 bases from J, leaving 19 bases between. The CDR3 consists of 13 residues. CDR3 residues: CAWSVDWGSVSFF. CDR3 DNA sequence: TGTGCCTGGAGTGTAGATTGGGGCTCGGTGTCCTTTTTT. The full variable domain, its missing parts supplied by reference TRBV30 and TRBJ1-4, is SQTIHQWPATLVQPVGSPLSLECTVEGTSNPNLYWYRQAAGRGLQLLFYSVGIGQISSEVPQNLSASRPQDRQFILSSKKLLLSDSGFYLCAWSVDWGSVSFFGSGTQLSVL.

This chain joins TRBV28 and TRBJ1-2, with D perhaps matching TRBD1 (5 bases). Trimming removed 4 bases at V and 3 bases at J, with 12 bases between. CDR3 size: 14 residues. Looked up from germline, CDR1 is MDHEN and CDR2 is SYDVKM. In nucleotides, the CDR3 is TGTGCCAGCAGTTATGGGGGGTTTTACTATGGCTACACCTTC. Residues: CASSYGGFYYGYTF.

The chain joins TRBV7-9 to TRBJ2-2; no definite D call. Trimming shortened V by 3 bases and J by 7 bases, and 6 bases separated the two germline ends. Germline CDR1 is SEHNR and CDR2 is FQNEAQ (reference sequence). The length of the CDR3 is 12 residues. As DNA, the CDR3 is TGTGCCAGCAGCTTCGGTAGCGGGGAGCTGTTTTTT. Protein: CASSFGSGELFF.

The V and J genes are TRBV5-6 and TRBJ1-5; TRBD1 might be the D (5 bases). The CDR3 runs 17 residues. Trimming shortened V by 8 bases and J by 2 bases, and 23 bases separated the two germline ends. Germline loops: CDR1 SGHDT, CDR2 YYEEEE. As DNA, the CDR3 is TGTGCCAGTGAGCGTCTACGGGGGAGGGTTGGCAATCAGCCCCAGCATTTT. It translates to CASERLRGRVGNQPQHF. Supplemented by reference TRBV5-6 and TRBJ1-5, the full variable domain reads DAGVTQSPTHLIKTRGQQVTLRCSPKSGHDTVSWYQQALGQGPQFIFQYYEEEERQRGNFPDRFSGHQFPNYSSELNVNALLLGDSALYLCASERLRGRVGNQPQHFGDGTRLSIL.